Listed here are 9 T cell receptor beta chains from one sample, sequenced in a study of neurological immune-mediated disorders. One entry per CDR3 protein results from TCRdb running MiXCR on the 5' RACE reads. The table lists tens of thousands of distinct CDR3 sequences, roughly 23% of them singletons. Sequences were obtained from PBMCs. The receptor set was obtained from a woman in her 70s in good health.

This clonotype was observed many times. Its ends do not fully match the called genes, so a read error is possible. The DNA of the CDR3 is TGCGCCAGCAACTTGACCCCGGGAAGCGCTTTTGCTGGCTACACCTTC. It is translated as CASNLTPGSAFAGYTF. This sequence joins TRBV5-1 and TRBJ1-2, with no clear D. Germline values: CDR1 SGHRS, CDR2 YFSETQ. There are 16 residues in the CDR3. The full variable domain, with the rest looked up from reference TRBV5-1 and TRBJ1-2, is KAGVTQTPRYLIKTRGQQVTLSCSPISGHRSVSWYQQTPGQGLQFLFEYFSETQRNKGNFPGRFSGRQFSNSRSEMNVSTLELGDSALYLCASNLTPGSAFAGYTFGSGTRLTVV.

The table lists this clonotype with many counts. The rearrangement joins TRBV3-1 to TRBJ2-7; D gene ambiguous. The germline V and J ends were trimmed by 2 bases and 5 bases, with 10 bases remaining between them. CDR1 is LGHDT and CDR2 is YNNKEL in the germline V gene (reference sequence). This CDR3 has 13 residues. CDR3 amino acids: CASSQQFGDEQYF. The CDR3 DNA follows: TGTGCCAGCAGCCAACAGTTCGGAGACGAGCAGTACTTC.

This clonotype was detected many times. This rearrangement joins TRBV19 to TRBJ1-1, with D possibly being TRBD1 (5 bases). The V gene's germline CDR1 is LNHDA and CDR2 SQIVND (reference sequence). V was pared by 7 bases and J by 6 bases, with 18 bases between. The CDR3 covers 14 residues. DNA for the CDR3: TGTGCCAGTAATCGGTCAGGGCGGTCGGCTGAAGCTTTCTTT. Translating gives CASNRSGRSAEAFF.

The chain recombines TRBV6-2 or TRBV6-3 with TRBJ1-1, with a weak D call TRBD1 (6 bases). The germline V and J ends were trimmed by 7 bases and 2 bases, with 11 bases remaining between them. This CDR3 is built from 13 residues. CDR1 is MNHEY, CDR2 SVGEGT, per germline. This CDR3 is CASTRTENTEAFF. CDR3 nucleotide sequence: TGTGCCAGCACCAGGACAGAAAACACTGAAGCTTTCTTT.

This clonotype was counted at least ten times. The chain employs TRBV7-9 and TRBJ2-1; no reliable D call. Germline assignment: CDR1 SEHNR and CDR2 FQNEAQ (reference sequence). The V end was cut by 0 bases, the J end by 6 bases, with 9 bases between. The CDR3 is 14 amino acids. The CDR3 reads CASSLAEVPNEQFF. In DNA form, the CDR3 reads TGTGCCAGCAGCTTAGCGGAAGTGCCCAATGAGCAGTTCTTC.

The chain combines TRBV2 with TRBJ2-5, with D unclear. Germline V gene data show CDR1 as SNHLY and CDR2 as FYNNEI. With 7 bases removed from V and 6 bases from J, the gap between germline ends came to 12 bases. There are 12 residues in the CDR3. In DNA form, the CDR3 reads TGTGCCAGCACCTTAACCGGGCAGACCCAGTACTTC. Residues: CASTLTGQTQYF. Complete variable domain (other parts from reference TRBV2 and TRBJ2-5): EPEVTQTPSHQVTQMGQEVILRCVPISNHLYFYWYRQILGQKVEFLVSFYNNEISEKSEIFDDQFSVERPDGSNFTLKIRSTKLEDSAMYFCASTLTGQTQYFGPGTRLLVL.

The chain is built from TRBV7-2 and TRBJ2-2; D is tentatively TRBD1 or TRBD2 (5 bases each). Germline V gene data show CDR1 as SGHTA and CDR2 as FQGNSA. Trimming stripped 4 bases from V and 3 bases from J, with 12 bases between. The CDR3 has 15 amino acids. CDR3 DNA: TGTGCCAGCAGCTCGAGGGACGGATACACCGGGGAGCTGTTTTTT. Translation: CASSSRDGYTGELFF.

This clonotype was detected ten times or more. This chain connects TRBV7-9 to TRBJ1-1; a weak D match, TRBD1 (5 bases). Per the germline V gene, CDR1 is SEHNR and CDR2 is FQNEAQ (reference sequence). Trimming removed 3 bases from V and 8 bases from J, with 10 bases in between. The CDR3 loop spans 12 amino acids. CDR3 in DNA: TGTGCCAGCAGCTTCGGGGAGGGGGAAGCTTTCTTT. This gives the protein CASSFGEGEAFF.

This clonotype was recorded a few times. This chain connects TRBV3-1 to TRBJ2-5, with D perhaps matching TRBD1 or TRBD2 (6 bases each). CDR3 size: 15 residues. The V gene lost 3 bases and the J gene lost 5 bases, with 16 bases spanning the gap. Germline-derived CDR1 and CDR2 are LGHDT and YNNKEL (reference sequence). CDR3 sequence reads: CASSHDEGGRETQYF. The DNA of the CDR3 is TGTGCCAGCAGCCATGACGAGGGGGGCCGGGAGACCCAGTACTTC.